This entry lists 26 T cell receptor beta chains sequenced from one sample in a study of post-analysis software for immune sequencing data. TCR beta cDNA libraries had unique molecular identifiers. Each CDR3 protein gets one entry after TCRdb re-called the PCR reads with MiXCR. The top ten clones hold about 1.5% of a sample with 450,000 to 700,000 distinct CDR3 sequences, about 40% of them seen once. These TCRs' antigens remain unknown. Study-wide points: Patients carried 5 or 6 TRBV segments more frequently than controls did, and TRBV5-6, TRBV5-1 and TRBV20-1 were among them.

Sequencing was carried out using blood. The source is a girl aged 10 to 17 with multiple sclerosis.

This clonotype has a handful of counts. J is TRBJ2-4 and V is TRBV7-9; the match to TRBD1 covers 9 bases. Germline CDR1 is SEHNR and CDR2 is FQNEAQ (reference sequence). CDR3 size: 15 residues. V shed 0 bases and J 6 bases; nucleotides not matched to a gene: 3. This chain's CDR3 is CASSLARQGGNIQYF. CDR3 DNA sequence: TGTGCCAGCAGCTTAGCGCGACAGGGGGGAAACATTCAGTACTTC.

The DNA of the CDR3 is TGTGCCAGCAGCTTTCAGGGTTCCTGGGACTTACCGACAGATACGCAGTATTTT. Its protein is CASSFQGSWDLPTDTQYF. This chain connects TRBV7-9 to TRBJ2-3, with D possibly TRBD2 on 6 matching bases. The CDR3 runs 18 residues. Germline V lookup: CDR1 SEHNR, CDR2 FQNEAQ (reference sequence). V lost 3 bases and J lost 3, with 22 bases in between.

This clonotype was detected only a few times. The chain joins TRBV7-2 to TRBJ2-5; D is unclear. Germline V lookup: CDR1 SGHTA, CDR2 FQGNSA. The germline V and J ends were trimmed by 4 bases and 5 bases, with 8 bases remaining between them. CDR3 length: 12 amino acids. CDR3 sequence reads: CASSSSWETQYF. The CDR3 DNA reads as TGTGCCAGCAGCTCATCATGGGAGACCCAGTACTTC.

This clonotype occurred once. V usage is TRBV20-1 and J usage is TRBJ1-2, with a possible D match to TRBD1 (6 bases). CDR1 and CDR2 from the germline V gene are DFQATT and SNEGSKA (reference sequence). Trimming stripped 0 bases from V and 7 bases from J, with 12 bases between. The CDR3 is 13 residues long. The CDR3 nucleotides are TGCAGTGCTAGAGATCAGCGGGGGGCTGGCTACACCTTC. Translated: CSARDQRGAGYTF.

This clonotype showed up just once. At one end, the junction sequence differs from germline, possibly due to a read error. The chain has TRBV10-3 and TRBJ2-2, with D perhaps TRBD2 (6 bases). CDR3 length: 17 residues. Germline lookup yields CDR1 ENHRY and CDR2 SYGVKD. This CDR3 reads CAISEFRSGENTGERFF. CDR3 DNA: TGTGCCATCAGTGAGTTCCGTAGCGGAGAGAACACCGGGGAGCGGTTTTTT.

This clonotype has more than one count but fewer than ten. The chain employs TRBV12-3 or TRBV12-4 and TRBJ2-1; 16 bases agree with TRBD2. V was pared by 6 bases and J by 14 bases, with 7 bases of the junction left unmatched. The CDR3 loop spans 14 amino acids. The CDR3 region is CASRRAGTSGREFF. The CDR3 DNA is TGTGCCAGCAGACGTGCCGGGACTAGCGGGAGGGAGTTCTTC.

This rearrangement joins TRBV27 to TRBJ2-2; a weak D match, TRBD1 (5 bases). The CDR3 is made up of 14 amino acids. Trimming removed 2 bases at V and 1 base at J, with 5 bases between. Germline lookup yields CDR1 MNHEY and CDR2 SMNVEV (reference sequence). DNA for the CDR3: TGTGCCAGCAGTTTACAGGGGAACACCGGGGAGCTGTTTTTT. Protein sequence: CASSLQGNTGELFF.

This rearrangement joins TRBV6-6 to TRBJ1-4; D might be TRBD1 (6 bases). The V gene's germline CDR1 is MNHNY and CDR2 SVGAGI (reference sequence). The CDR3 loop spans 15 amino acids. Trimming cost V 6 bases and J 6 bases, with 17 bases left between them. The CDR3 reads CASRNPDQGYEKLFF. CDR3 nucleotide sequence: TGTGCCAGCAGAAACCCGGACCAGGGGTATGAAAAACTGTTTTTT.

This clonotype has a handful of counts. The V call is TRBV29-1, the J call TRBJ2-3; 8 nucleotides agree with TRBD2. Trimming took 4 bases from V and 6 from J; bases not matched to a gene: 9. Germline V gives CDR1 SQVTM, CDR2 ANQGSEA. The CDR3 length is 14 residues. The CDR3 coding sequence is TGCAGCGTTGGCCCTGGGACTAGGAGTGATACGCAGTATTTT. Its translation: CSVGPGTRSDTQYF.

The rearrangement links TRBV20-1 to TRBJ1-4; D not certain. CDR1 DFQATT and CDR2 SNEGSKA come from the germline V gene (reference sequence). V was pared by 2 bases and J by 4 bases, with 26 bases between. This CDR3 region has 19 residues. This CDR3 reads CSARSDRGWLAFGNEKLFF. Here the CDR3 DNA reads TGCAGTGCTAGAAGCGATAGAGGGTGGTTGGCCTTTGGTAATGAAAAACTGTTTTTT.

This clonotype appeared a few times. The gene calls are TRBV15 and TRBJ2-5, with D perhaps TRBD1 (5 bases). Trimming removed 2 bases at V and 3 bases at J, with 10 bases between. CDR1 is LNHNV, CDR2 YYDKDF, per germline (reference sequence). This CDR3 has 14 residues. DNA of the CDR3: TGTGCCACCAGCAGACCGCAGGGTGAAGAGACCCAGTACTTC. Amino acid sequence: CATSRPQGEETQYF.

This clonotype was picked up one time. The DNA for the CDR3 is TGTGCCAGCAGCAGCGGGGACGGACCTCATGGCTACACCTTC. Protein product: CASSSGDGPHGYTF. The chain employs TRBV7-3 and TRBJ1-2, with D tentatively TRBD1 (5 bases). The V end lost 5 bases, the J end lost 6 bases, and 16 bases lay between the germline ends. The CDR3 sequence is 14 residues long. CDR1 and CDR2 (germline): SGHTA, FQGTGA.

In DNA form, the CDR3 reads TGTGCCAGCAGCCCCTTCCAGTCAGGGACCCAAGAGACCCAGTACTTC. It translates to CASSPFQSGTQETQYF. This chain links TRBV7-6 with TRBJ2-5; D tentatively reads TRBD1 or TRBD2 (5 bases each). Germline CDR1 is SGHVS and CDR2 is FNYEAQ. Trimming shortened V by 5 bases and J by 1 base, and 17 bases separated the two germline ends. CDR3 size: 16 residues.

This clonotype occurred a few times. The gene calls are TRBV4-1 and TRBJ2-1; D is perhaps TRBD1 (5 bases). CDR1 and CDR2 from the germline V gene are MGHRA and YSYEKL. The CDR3 has 16 residues. Trimming removed 1 base at V and 7 bases at J, with 17 bases between. The CDR3 DNA sequence: TGCGCCAGCAGCCAAGTTGGGGCTTCTCTCTGGAATGAGCAGTTCTTC. The encoded protein is CASSQVGASLWNEQFF.

This clonotype was picked up a small number of times. V and J are TRBV7-2 and TRBJ1-2; 8 nucleotides match TRBD1. The CDR3 spans 14 residues. The junction had 7 bases not matched to a gene; V was cut back by 6 bases and J by 4 bases. In germline, CDR1 is SGHTA, CDR2 FQGNSA. The CDR3 DNA sequence: TGTGCCAGCAGTCCAGGGGGCCGGGCCTATGGCTACACCTTC. Protein sequence: CASSPGGRAYGYTF.

This clonotype was detected a few times. The chain carries TRBV2 and TRBJ1-4; D is perhaps TRBD1 (5 bases). The CDR3 extends over 16 amino acids. Germline assignment: CDR1 SNHLY and CDR2 FYNNEI. The V end lost 5 bases, the J end lost 8 bases, and 21 bases lay between the germline ends. CDR3 amino acids: CASSPGTDGGLEKLFF. The CDR3 DNA sequence: TGTGCCAGCAGTCCAGGGACCGATGGGGGGTTGGAAAAACTGTTTTTT.

The chain combines TRBV28 with TRBJ1-2, with D unresolved. Looked up from germline, CDR1 is MDHEN and CDR2 is SYDVKM. The CDR3 has 12 amino acids. V gave up 10 bases and J gave up 4 bases, with 13 bases separating them. The CDR3 spells CATEDGTYGYTF. The CDR3 DNA reads TGTGCCACCGAGGACGGAACCTATGGCTACACCTTC.

The sample holds a few counts of this clonotype. The chain recombines TRBV3-1 with TRBJ2-1, with a tentative D call TRBD2 (6 bases). The V gene's germline CDR1 is LGHDT and CDR2 YNNKEL (reference sequence). The CDR3 has 13 amino acids. Trimming shortened V by 4 bases and J by 8 bases, and 12 bases separated the two germline ends. CDR3 residues: CASSRELADEQFF. CDR3 DNA: TGTGCCAGCAGCCGTGAACTAGCTGATGAGCAGTTCTTC.

The rearrangement uses TRBV12-3 or TRBV12-4 and TRBJ2-4, with D tentatively TRBD1 or TRBD2 (5 bases each). The DNA end is more similar to TRBJ2-7, so the J call may be wrong. The CDR3 runs 14 residues. Here the CDR3 DNA reads TGTGCCAGCAGTTTACGGGGCCAGTGGTACGAGCAGTACTTC. This codes for CASSLRGQWYEQYF.

This rearrangement joins TRBV12-3 or TRBV12-4 to TRBJ2-5; the match to TRBD1 covers 8 bases. The better agreement between TRBJ2-7 and the DNA end casts doubt on the J call. The CDR3 is 15 residues long. The CDR3: CASREQGDPSHEQYF. The CDR3 DNA is TGTGCCAGCAGAGAACAGGGGGACCCTTCCCACGAGCAGTACTTC.

This CDR3 reads CATSDPGTGVEGYTF. For the CDR3, the DNA is TGTGCCACCAGTGATCCCGGGACAGGAGTGGAGGGCTACACCTTC. The chain couples TRBV24-1 to TRBJ1-2; 8 bases align to TRBD1. The CDR3 consists of 15 residues. Germline assignment: CDR1 KGHDR and CDR2 SFDVKD. The V and J ends lost 3 bases and 8 bases, in that order; junction bases with no gene match: 10.

This clonotype was detected once. The rearrangement links TRBV6-5 to TRBJ2-3; D not resolved. The CDR3 runs to 13 residues. The germline V gene has CDR1 MNHEY and CDR2 SVGAGI. V lost 8 bases, J lost 7 bases, and 16 bases lay in between. The chain's CDR3 is CASRVISGNTQYF. The CDR3 coding sequence is TGTGCCAGCCGCGTGATTAGTGGGAATACGCAGTATTTT.

This clonotype came up a few times. The chain is built from TRBV12-3 or TRBV12-4 and TRBJ2-7, with 14 bases aligning to TRBD2. The CDR3 contains 18 residues. The trim removed 6 bases at V and 3 bases at J, leaving 13 bases unmatched. The DNA for the CDR3 is TGTGCCAGCAGCCCCGGGACTAGCGGGAGTTCGACTTACTACGAGCAGTACTTC. This codes for CASSPGTSGSSTYYEQYF.

The chain uses TRBV29-1 and TRBJ2-5; a possible D gene is TRBD2 (5 bases). The V gene's germline CDR1 is SQVTM and CDR2 ANQGSEA. The CDR3 has 11 residues. Trimming cost V 7 bases and J 11 bases, with 17 bases left between them. CDR3 sequence (DNA): TGCAGCGGGATCGTGGCGTGGGAGCAGTACTTC. Amino acids: CSGIVAWEQYF.

V gene TRBV30 combines with J gene TRBJ1-1; 9 nucleotides agree with TRBD1. CDR3 length equals 15 residues. CDR1 and CDR2 from the germline V gene are GTSNPN and SVGIG (reference sequence). After removal of 3 bases from V and 8 bases from J, the junction contained 13 bases not matched to a gene. The CDR3 loop is CAWRTPYRGRGEAFF. In DNA, the CDR3 is TGTGCCTGGAGGACCCCTTACAGGGGGCGAGGGGAAGCTTTCTTT.

This chain joins TRBV27 and TRBJ2-4; no clear D gene. Germline assignment: CDR1 MNHEY and CDR2 SMNVEV (reference sequence). The CDR3 spans 18 residues. The V end was cut by 5 bases, the J end by 0 bases, with 20 bases between. In DNA, the CDR3 is TGTGCCAGCAGTCCCCAGCGTGGGCCTCCTCGAGCCAAAAACATTCAGTACTTC. Its protein product is CASSPQRGPPRAKNIQYF.